These T cell receptor beta chains were read from a single sample in a study of cytomegalovirus exposure and HLA in healthy donors. TCRdb's copy holds only in-frame clones and misses some; the assay was immunoSEQ multiplex PCR. The sample includes around 90,000 clones, 64% of them seen just once. Sequencing was performed on PBMCs. These receptors originate from a human donor in good health. CDR3s leave out the opening cysteine and the closing phenylalanine or tryptophan.

v_call cdr3_aa
TRBV7-9 ASSPTGAGANQPQH
TRBV7-9 ASSFDRQYEQY
TRBV7-9 ASSLTGTGSRMYGYT
TRBV5-1 ASSSGTPNYGYT
TRBV18 ASSPIAGGQVVQF
TRBV6-5 ASSYRGGRETQY
TRBV9 ASSPDSSPSFGELF
TRBV15 ATSTDRGQNYGYT
TRBV7-6 ASSPGGGAHEQF
TRBV9 ASSTRTAYTDTQY
TRBV20-1 SAEYRAEAF
TRBV6-6 ASSHRQGSTYEQY
TRBV18 ASSVAGLAGNEQF
TRBV5-1 ASSSGTGSHEQY
TRBV7-2 ASSLVRGNEQF
TRBV18 ASSSARDRVPPLH
TRBV9 ASSPQGTGNTIY
TRBV5-1 ASSLDPATNEKLF
TRBV15 ATRGPRSGNTIY
TRBV6-1 ASRRQINEKLF
TRBV5-6 ASSLVGAGQGQETQY
TRBV18 ASSPQETQY
TRBV15 ATSRDPRQDEQY
TRBV4-3 ASSHRDRGQYEQY
TRBV4-2 ASSQESGGGHDYGYT
TRBV5-1 ASSLGGMGDEQF
TRBV5-1 ASSTATGVQETQY
TRBV6-1 ASSDGLTINTEAF
TRBV19 ASSIDQTPRSVYT
TRBV5-1 ASSLGQGDTDTQY
TRBV5-1 ASSRLRLGVSAGYT
TRBV7-3 ASTDGTSQTDTQY
TRBV11-3 ASSPSWGPYNEQF
TRBV7-9 ASSSGQSRDNEQF
TRBV6-5 ASSKQGSNQPQH
TRBV5-6 ASSLGTGAGNTIY
TRBV7-2 ASRQGAGYGYT
TRBV2 ASRYWVLTLDMNTEAF
TRBV5-1 ASSPDSPDQPQH
TRBV25-1 ASSEITAYEQY
TRBV5-1 ASSRATVDTGELF
TRBV5-4 ASSPRSGDQETQY
TRBV5-4 ASSLAPGQGTKNGYT
TRBV29-1 SVEDRRGEKLF
TRBV6-5 ASSRTDSEAF
TRBV6-5 ASSLREDNEQF
TRBV7-2 ASSLEGTGELF
TRBV29-1 SVTGPEQY
TRBV4-3 ASSRGDYSYEQY
TRBV6-6 ASSFDRVTEAF
TRBV7-3 ASSSYQGLTSEQY
TRBV14 ASSQGAPYEQY
TRBV29-1 SVLGQGANSNYGYT
TRBV4-1 ASSLTLAGGPGAQY
TRBV29-1 SVEEGTGPYEQY
TRBV11-1 ASSFIGQGNYT
TRBV5-1 ASSEPQSDGYT
TRBV19 ASSGTGGNIQY